This T cell receptor (beta chain) was sequenced for a study of control samples from healthy donors and cancer patients (dated by TCRdb to the early 2020s). The method was the immunoSEQ multiplex PCR assay. The table was pulled from immuneACCESS by TCRdb, which kept in-frame rearrangements only. Such tables lose some clones; where checked, under half of the loss comes from unresolved V genes, and the rest has no known cause. Across this sample there are roughly 150,000 clones, with 80% to 95% seen only once. Together, the top ten hold roughly 5.7% of the sample. This clone was observed once. Its target antigen remains unknown. No base-level quality is on record; no much larger clone is a single base apart. Cut back by 3 bases and 3 bases, the V and J ends lie 9 bases apart. CDR1 and CDR2 (SGHTA, FQGTGA) derive from the germline V gene. Including the terminal cysteine and phenylalanine, the CDR3 comprises 13 residues. Only CDR3 DNA is held: 39 bases, read in frame from base 1.

This clonotype originated in a man between 18 and 29 years old in good health. Sequencing was carried out using blood. The V gene is TRBV7-3 and the J gene is TRBJ2-7, and possibly TRBD2, on 5 matching bases. Here is the DNA: TGTGCCAGCAGCTTCCAAGGGAGCTACGAGCAGTACTTC. Its translation is CASSFQGSYEQYF. The full variable domain, with segments outside the CDR3 supplied by the reference TRBV7-3 and TRBJ2-7 proteins, appears as GAGVSQTPSNKVTEKGKYVELRCDPISGHTALYWYRQSLGQGPEFLIYFQGTGAADDSGLPNDRFFAVRPEGSVSTLKIQRTERGDSAVYLCASSFQGSYEQYFGPGTRLTVT.